The next 23 T cell receptor beta chains were all read from a single sample in a study of Ad26.COV2.S vaccination and SARS-CoV-2 variants. Indicated treatment: 15 to 20 received Ad26.COV2.S at low or high dose, single or two shots; roughly five received placebo; per-sample allocation not given. Sampling happened 63 days after the first vaccine or placebo injection. Assay used: immunoSEQ multiplex PCR; TCRdb lists only in-frame clones, some missing. Among about 440,000 clones listed, 90% were seen once. The source material was peripheral blood, sampled in a trial of Ad26.COV2.S vaccine versus placebo. These receptor sequences come from a person aged 18 to 59 who received the Ad26.COV2.S COVID-19 vaccine or a placebo.

This chain joins TRBV18 and TRBJ2-5; no clear D. Germline CDR1 KGHSH, CDR2 LQKENI. The CDR3 runs 14 residues. Trimming shortened V by 4 bases and J by 1 base, and 10 bases separated the two germline ends. The CDR3, as DNA: TGTGCCAGCTCACAGGACGACCTCCAAGAGACCCAGTACTTC. Translating it yields CASSQDDLQETQYF.

The chain recombines TRBV7-2 with TRBJ2-1; no reliable D call. The germline V and J ends were trimmed by 1 base and 2 bases, with 6 bases remaining between them. The CDR3 is made up of 14 amino acids. Per the germline V gene, CDR1 is SGHTA and CDR2 is FQGNSA. DNA of the CDR3: TGTGCCAGCAGCTTAGGTTCCCCCTACAATGAGCAGTTCTTC. Amino acid sequence: CASSLGSPYNEQFF.

The chain combines TRBV7-2 with TRBJ1-6; weak D call: TRBD1 (5 bases). The CDR3 spans 16 residues. Trimming removed 2 bases from V and 7 bases from J, with 15 bases in between. CDR1 is SGHTA and CDR2 is FQGNSA in the germline V gene. CDR3 DNA sequence: TGTGCCAGCAGCTTATTAGCCAGGGTAGGGAATTCACCCCTCCACTTT. It yields the protein CASSLLARVGNSPLHF.

As concerns this clone: This specimen includes other DNA sequences encoding the same CDR3. The chain employs TRBV19 and TRBJ2-2; D is unresolved. The CDR3 covers 14 residues. Germline loops: CDR1 LNHDA, CDR2 SQIVND (reference sequence). V gave up 1 base and J gave up 0 bases, with 3 bases separating them. The CDR3 DNA follows: TGTGCCAGTAGTATAGCAGCGAACACCGGGGAGCTGTTTTTT. This encodes CASSIAANTGELFF.

The CDR3 nucleotides are TGTGCCACCAGCAGAGATTGGCAGGGGGGTCCCTACGAGCAGTACTTC. Protein product: CATSRDWQGGPYEQYF. The rearrangement joins TRBV15 to TRBJ2-7, with a tentative D call TRBD1 (7 bases). Deletions cut 0 bases from V and 2 bases from J, with 14 bases between. The germline gives CDR1 LNHNV, CDR2 YYDKDF (reference sequence). The CDR3 contains 16 residues.

The rearrangement joins TRBV2 to TRBJ2-5; tentatively, D is TRBD1 (6 bases). Deletions cut 1 base from V and 4 bases from J, with 7 bases between. The length of the CDR3 is 13 residues. Germline V lookup: CDR1 SNHLY, CDR2 FYNNEI. The CDR3 nucleotides are TGTGCCAGCAGTGAAGTCAGGGGAGAGACCCAGTACTTC. This codes for CASSEVRGETQYF.

The chain combines TRBV6-2 or TRBV6-3 with TRBJ2-7; D is unresolved. Germline CDR1 and CDR2: MNHEY and SVGEGT. Deletions cut 3 bases from V and 1 base from J, with 10 bases between. The CDR3 has 14 amino acids. The CDR3 DNA follows: TGTGCCAGCAGTTATCCCCCCCGGTCCTACGAGCAGTACTTC. Translating gives CASSYPPRSYEQYF.

The chain combines TRBV21-1 with TRBJ2-3; TRBD1 is taken as the D call from the table, unchecked against the DNA. TRBV21-1 represents a pseudogene. The CDR3 loop spans 16 amino acids. As DNA, the CDR3 is TGTGCCAGCAGCAAAGCGGGACAGGGAAGCACAGATACGCAGTATTTT. Amino acids: CASSKAGQGSTDTQYF.

This chain connects TRBV7-2 to TRBJ2-3; D is undetermined. The V end lost 7 bases, the J end lost 5 bases, and 7 bases lay between the germline ends. Germline V gene sequence: CDR1 SGHTA, CDR2 FQGNSA. This CDR3 spans 11 amino acids. CDR3 protein: CASTTEDTQYF. CDR3 bases: TGTGCCAGCACCACGGAAGATACGCAGTATTTT.

The chain joins TRBV2 to TRBJ2-2, with 10 bases lining up with TRBD1. Germline values: CDR1 SNHLY, CDR2 FYNNEI. V trimming: 5 bases; J trimming: 2 bases; junction bases outside the gene matches: 5. CDR3 length: 16 amino acids. CDR3: CASSNDRGRNTGELFF. The CDR3 nucleotides are TGTGCCAGCAGTAACGACAGGGGGCGAAACACCGGGGAGCTGTTTTTT.

The J gene is TRBJ1-1, the V gene TRBV18, with 9 nucleotides matching TRBD1. The CDR3 length is 16 residues. V lost 1 base and J lost 0; bases outside the gene matches: 3. Germline V gene sequence: CDR1 KGHSH, CDR2 LQKENI. The CDR3 DNA reads TGTGCCAGCTCACCACTCGACAGGGGGATGAACACTGAAGCTTTCTTT. Translated, it gives CASSPLDRGMNTEAFF.

This chain uses TRBV18 with TRBJ2-3; TRBD1 matches 7 bases. The CDR3 runs 15 residues. Trimming removed 0 bases from V and 3 bases from J; junction bases left unmatched: 3. Per the germline V gene, CDR1 is KGHSH and CDR2 is LQKENI. The CDR3 sequence: CASSPPDRATDTQYF. The CDR3 nucleotides are TGTGCCAGCTCACCACCCGACAGGGCGACAGATACGCAGTATTTT.

The rearrangement joins TRBV5-6 to TRBJ2-1; D possibly corresponds to TRBD2 (5 bases). Germline loops: CDR1 SGHDT, CDR2 YYEEEE. The germline V and J ends were trimmed by 4 bases and 0 bases, with 14 bases remaining between them. This CDR3 comprises 16 residues. The CDR3 reads CASSLAIGSSYNEQFF. CDR3 DNA sequence: TGTGCCAGCAGCCTGGCTATTGGGAGCTCCTACAATGAGCAGTTCTTC.

This rearrangement joins TRBV19 to TRBJ2-7; TRBD2 agrees at 7 bases. V shed 6 bases, J shed 3 bases, and the junction held 5 bases outside the gene matches. The CDR3 is made up of 13 amino acids. Germline lookup yields CDR1 LNHDA and CDR2 SQIVND (reference sequence). The CDR3: CASRRGRGYEQYF. For the CDR3, the DNA is TGTGCCAGTAGGCGTGGGAGGGGCTACGAGCAGTACTTC. Variable domain in full (rest from reference TRBV19 and TRBJ2-7): DGGITQSPKYLFRKEGQNVTLSCEQNLNHDAMYWYRQDPGQGLRLIYYSQIVNDFQKGDIAEGYSVSREKKESFPLTVTSAQKNPTAFYLCASRRGRGYEQYFGPGTRLTVT.

In its sample, this clone was seen once. The chain employs TRBV27 and TRBJ1-6, with TRBD1 as a possible D gene (5 bases). CDR3 size: 13 residues. CDR1 is MNHEY and CDR2 is SMNVEV in the germline V gene (reference sequence). With 5 bases removed from V and 10 bases from J, the gap between germline ends came to 12 bases. The CDR3 sequence: CASSPDKESPLHF. CDR3 bases: TGTGCCAGCAGTCCGGACAAGGAATCACCCCTCCACTTT.

This chain joins TRBV6-2 or TRBV6-3 and TRBJ2-5, with TRBD2 identical over 11 bases. This CDR3 comprises 16 residues. V shed 4 bases, J shed 4 bases, and the junction held 8 bases outside the gene matches. CDR1 and CDR2 from the germline V gene are MNHEY and SVGEGT. CDR3 nucleotide sequence: TGTGCCAGCAGTTCCTCCCTAGCGGGAGGTCTAGAGACCCAGTACTTC. Amino acid sequence: CASSSSLAGGLETQYF.

The rearrangement uses TRBV27 and TRBJ2-2; no definite D call. Germline loops: CDR1 MNHEY, CDR2 SMNVEV (reference sequence). Trimming pared 0 bases from V and 6 bases from J, leaving 8 bases between. This CDR3 region has 14 residues. CDR3 DNA sequence: TGTGCCAGCAGTTTATCGACGGTGGCCGGGGAGCTGTTTTTT. Encoded protein: CASSLSTVAGELFF.

The rearrangement uses TRBV7-9 and TRBJ1-5; unclear D gene. V dropped 7 bases and J dropped 1 base, with 8 bases sitting between them. Germline V gene data show CDR1 as SEHNR and CDR2 as FQNEAQ (reference sequence). The CDR3 is made up of 13 amino acids. For the CDR3, the DNA is TGTGCCAGCACCGGCGGGAGCAATCAGCCCCAGCATTTT. It yields the protein CASTGGSNQPQHF.

This chain links TRBV24-1 with TRBJ2-1, with 13 bases lining up with TRBD2. Germline V gene data show CDR1 as KGHDR and CDR2 as SFDVKD. V shed 3 bases, J shed 7 bases, and the junction held 5 bases outside the gene matches. The CDR3 totals 16 residues. The CDR3 nucleotides read TGTGCCACCAGTGATCTAGGGACTAGCGGGGAGAATGAGCAGTTCTTC. This translates into CATSDLGTSGENEQFF.

This chain links TRBV5-1 with TRBJ1-2; 8 bases are a match to TRBD1. This CDR3 has 15 amino acids. CDR1 and CDR2 from the germline V gene are SGHRS and YFSETQ. The junction had 11 bases not matched to a gene; V was cut back by 4 bases and J by 6 bases. The CDR3 nucleotides are TGCGCCAGCAGCCCACAGAGGACAGGGAGGAATGGCTACACCTTC. Its translation is CASSPQRTGRNGYTF.

The chain employs TRBV7-9 and TRBJ2-7; D might be TRBD2 (5 bases). The CDR3 is 15 amino acids. Germline V gives CDR1 SEHNR, CDR2 FQNEAQ (reference sequence). Trimming shortened V by 5 bases and J by 7 bases, and 21 bases separated the two germline ends. DNA for the CDR3: TGTGCCAGCAGCCCTCGGGAAGGCGGGCGGAGGGAGCAGTACTTC. Its protein is CASSPREGGRREQYF.

The chain employs TRBV5-5 and TRBJ2-1; the match to TRBD2 covers 9 bases. J gave up 8 bases and V 4 bases, and 16 bases lay outside the gene matches. The germline V gene has CDR1 SGHKS and CDR2 YYEKEE (reference sequence). The CDR3 spans 17 residues. In nucleotides, the CDR3 is TGTGCCAGCAGCCCCGTTGGGGAAGCGGGAGGAGGGGATGAGCAGTTCTTC. Its translation: CASSPVGEAGGGDEQFF.

The chain joins TRBV5-1 to TRBJ1-2; D perhaps matches TRBD1 (5 bases). The CDR3 runs 16 residues. Germline lookup yields CDR1 SGHRS and CDR2 YFSETQ. V shed 4 bases and J shed 1 base, with 17 bases lying between them. In DNA form, the CDR3 reads TGCGCCAGCAGCCCCTCAGGGAATCCTCTTAACTATGGCTACACCTTC. It codes for CASSPSGNPLNYGYTF. The full variable domain, with the rest looked up from reference TRBV5-1 and TRBJ1-2, is KAGVTQTPRYLIKTRGQQVTLSCSPISGHRSVSWYQQTPGQGLQFLFEYFSETQRNKGNFPGRFSGRQFSNSRSEMNVSTLELGDSALYLCASSPSGNPLNYGYTFGSGTRLTVV.